This T cell receptor beta chain comes out of a study of monozygotic twins with inflammatory bowel disease. General observations from the study: Repertoire similarity did not separate concordant from discordant twins, possibly from limited power. Healthy co-twins, by inverse Simpson, had higher TCRbeta diversity than their siblings with IBD. In the analysis, different T cell subtypes could not be told apart.

About this clonotype itself: Its cognate antigen is unknown.

Researchers isolated total RNA from whole blood without sorting T cells. Each CDR3 protein gets one entry in TCRdb, which reprocessed the 5' RACE reads and gives no DNA. This listing includes hundreds of thousands of distinct CDR3 sequences. The CDR3 consists of 13 residues. CDR1 and CDR2 (germline): DFQATT, SNEGSKA (reference sequence). The receptor comes from a human donor with ulcerative colitis or Crohn's disease, or a healthy co-twin of an affected twin (not recorded which). Material: blood. The rearrangement uses TRBV20-1 and TRBJ2-5; TCRdb picks TRBD2, but there is no DNA to check that call. Here the CDR3 reads CSASETTQETQYF.